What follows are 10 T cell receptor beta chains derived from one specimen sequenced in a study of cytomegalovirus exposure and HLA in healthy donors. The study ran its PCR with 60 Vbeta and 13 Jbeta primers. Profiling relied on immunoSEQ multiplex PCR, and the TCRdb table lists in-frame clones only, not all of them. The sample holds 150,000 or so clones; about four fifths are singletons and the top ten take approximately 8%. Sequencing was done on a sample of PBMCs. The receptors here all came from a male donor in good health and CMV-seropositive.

CDR3 sequence reads: CASSIKGKGAKTEAFF. CDR3 sequence (DNA): TGTGCCAGTAGTATAAAAGGGAAGGGGGCGAAGACTGAAGCTTTCTTT. The genes are TRBV19 and TRBJ1-1; 7 bases fit TRBD1. Trimming took 2 bases from V and 5 from J; bases not matched to a gene: 11. The CDR3 covers 16 residues. In germline, CDR1 is LNHDA, CDR2 SQIVND (reference sequence).

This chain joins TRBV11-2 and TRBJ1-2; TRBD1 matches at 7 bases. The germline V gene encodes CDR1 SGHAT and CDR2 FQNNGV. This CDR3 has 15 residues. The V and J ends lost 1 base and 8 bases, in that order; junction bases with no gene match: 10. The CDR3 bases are TGTGCCAGCAGCTTAGTGTCCCGGCAGGGGGACGGCTACACCTTC. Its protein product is CASSLVSRQGDGYTF.

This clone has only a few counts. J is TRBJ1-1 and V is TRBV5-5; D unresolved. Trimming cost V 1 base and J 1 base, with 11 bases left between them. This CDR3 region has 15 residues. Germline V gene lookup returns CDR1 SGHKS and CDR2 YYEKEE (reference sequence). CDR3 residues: CASSLRRSQNTEAFF. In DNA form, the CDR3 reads TGTGCCAGCAGCTTGAGGCGGAGCCAGAACACTGAAGCTTTCTTT.

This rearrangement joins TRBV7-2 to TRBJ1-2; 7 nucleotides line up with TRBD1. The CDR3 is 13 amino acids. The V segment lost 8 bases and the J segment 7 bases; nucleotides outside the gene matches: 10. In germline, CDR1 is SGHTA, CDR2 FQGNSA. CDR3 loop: CASGTDRVGGYTF. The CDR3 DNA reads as TGTGCCAGCGGCACCGACAGGGTTGGTGGCTACACCTTC.

The CDR3 reads CASNPRGGQDTEAFF. The CDR3 nucleotides are TGTGCCAGCAACCCACGGGGGGGCCAGGACACTGAAGCTTTCTTT. This chain joins TRBV9 and TRBJ1-1, with D possibly matching TRBD1 (6 bases). The CDR3 covers 15 residues. The V and J ends lost 6 bases and 3 bases respectively, with 18 bases between them. Germline V gene data show CDR1 as SGDLS and CDR2 as YYNGEE.

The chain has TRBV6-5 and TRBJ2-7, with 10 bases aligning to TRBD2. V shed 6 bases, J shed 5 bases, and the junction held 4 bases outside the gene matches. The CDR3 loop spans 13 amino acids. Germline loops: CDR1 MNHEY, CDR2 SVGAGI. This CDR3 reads CASRTGLANEQYF. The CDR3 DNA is TGTGCCAGCAGAACGGGACTAGCGAACGAGCAGTACTTC.

This chain's CDR3 is CASSLLAGPSYEQYF. The CDR3 DNA reads as TGCGCCAGCAGCCTTCTAGCGGGCCCATCCTACGAGCAGTACTTC. The rearrangement joins TRBV5-1 to TRBJ2-7; 8 bases are a match to TRBD2. Germline assignment: CDR1 SGHRS and CDR2 YFSETQ. V was clipped by 4 bases and J by 1 base; unmatched bases: 7. The CDR3 is 15 amino acids.

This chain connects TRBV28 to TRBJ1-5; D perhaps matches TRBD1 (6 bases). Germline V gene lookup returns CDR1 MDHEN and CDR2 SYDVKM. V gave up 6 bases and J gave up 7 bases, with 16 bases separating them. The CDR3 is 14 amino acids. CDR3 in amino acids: CASSLGGAHQPQHF. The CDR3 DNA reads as TGTGCCAGCAGCCTTGGGGGGGCTCACCAGCCCCAGCATTTT.

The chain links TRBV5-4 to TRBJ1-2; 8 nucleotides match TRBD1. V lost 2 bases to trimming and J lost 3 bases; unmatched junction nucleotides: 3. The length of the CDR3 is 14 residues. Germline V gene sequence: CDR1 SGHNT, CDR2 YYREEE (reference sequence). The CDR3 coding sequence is TGTGCCAGCAGCTTATCAGGGGGCGACTATGGCTACACCTTC. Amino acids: CASSLSGGDYGYTF.

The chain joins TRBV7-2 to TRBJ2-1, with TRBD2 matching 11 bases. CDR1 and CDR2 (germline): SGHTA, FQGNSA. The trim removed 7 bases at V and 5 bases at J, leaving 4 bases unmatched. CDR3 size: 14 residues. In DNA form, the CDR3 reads TGTGCCAGCACGGGACTAGCGGTAAACAATGAGCAGTTCTTC. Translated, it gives CASTGLAVNNEQFF.